This TCR beta chain was observed in a study of OX40 agonist ivuxolimab in advanced cancers. Study summary: People who had prior anti-PD-1, anti-PD-L1 or anti-CTLA-4 therapy could take part, and about 40% had some.

TCRdb keeps only in-frame clones here, not all; method: immunoSEQ multiplex PCR. The sample carries roughly 18,000 clones, roughly 86% recorded once. Germline CDR1 reads SGHAT; CDR2 reads FQNNGV. The CDR3 length is 14 residues. J gave up 4 bases and V 4 bases, and 3 bases lay outside the gene matches. The sequences come from CD4+ or CD8+ T cells sorted from blood, collected in a trial of the OX40 agonist ivuxolimab. The chain recombines TRBV11-2 with TRBJ2-1; 8 bases agree with TRBD2. This TCR derives from an adult with an advanced solid tumor such as melanoma, head and neck, liver or kidney cancer. This chain's CDR3 is CASSSLAAYNEQFF. The CDR3 nucleotides are TGTGCCAGCAGCTCACTAGCGGCTTACAATGAGCAGTTCTTC.